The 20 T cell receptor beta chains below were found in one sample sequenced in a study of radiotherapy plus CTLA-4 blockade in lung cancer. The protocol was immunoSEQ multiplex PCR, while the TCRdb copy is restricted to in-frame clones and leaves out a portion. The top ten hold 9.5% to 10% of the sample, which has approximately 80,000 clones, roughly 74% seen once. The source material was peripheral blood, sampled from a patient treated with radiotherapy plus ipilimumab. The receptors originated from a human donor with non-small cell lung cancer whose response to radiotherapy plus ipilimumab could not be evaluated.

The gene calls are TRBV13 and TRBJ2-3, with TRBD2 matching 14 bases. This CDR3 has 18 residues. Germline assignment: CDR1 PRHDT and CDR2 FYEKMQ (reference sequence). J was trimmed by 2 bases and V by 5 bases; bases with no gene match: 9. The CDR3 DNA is TGTGCCAGCAGCACCAGACTAGCGGGAGGGCCCCTCACAGATACGCAGTATTTT. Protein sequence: CASSTRLAGGPLTDTQYF.

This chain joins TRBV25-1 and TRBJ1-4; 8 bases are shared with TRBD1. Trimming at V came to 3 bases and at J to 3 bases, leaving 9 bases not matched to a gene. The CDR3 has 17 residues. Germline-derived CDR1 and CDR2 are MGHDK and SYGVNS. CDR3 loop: CASSEGGQGASNEKLFF. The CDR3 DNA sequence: TGTGCCAGCAGTGAGGGGGGGCAGGGGGCGTCTAATGAAAAACTGTTTTTT.

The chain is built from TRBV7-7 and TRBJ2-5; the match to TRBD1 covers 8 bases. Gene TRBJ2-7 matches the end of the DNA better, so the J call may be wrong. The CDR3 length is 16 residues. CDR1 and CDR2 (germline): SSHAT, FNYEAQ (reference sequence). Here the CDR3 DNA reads TGTGCCAGCAGCTGGGGGAGGACAGGGATTACCTACGAGCAGTACTTC. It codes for CASSWGRTGITYEQYF.

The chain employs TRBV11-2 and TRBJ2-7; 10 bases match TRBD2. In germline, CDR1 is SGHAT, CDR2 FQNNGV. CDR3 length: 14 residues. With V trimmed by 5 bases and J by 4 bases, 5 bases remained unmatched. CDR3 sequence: CASSTTAGGYEQYF. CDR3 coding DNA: TGTGCCAGCAGCACGACAGCGGGGGGGTACGAGCAGTACTTC.

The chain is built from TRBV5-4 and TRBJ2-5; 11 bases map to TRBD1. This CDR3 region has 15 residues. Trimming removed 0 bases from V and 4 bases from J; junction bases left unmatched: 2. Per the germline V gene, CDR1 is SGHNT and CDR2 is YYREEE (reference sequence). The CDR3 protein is CASSLGGTGGETQYF. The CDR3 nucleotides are TGTGCCAGCAGCTTGGGGGGGACAGGGGGAGAGACCCAGTACTTC. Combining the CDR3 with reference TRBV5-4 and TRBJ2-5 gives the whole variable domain ETGVTQSPTHLIKTRGQQVTLRCSSQSGHNTVSWYQQALGQGPQFIFQYYREEENGRGNFPPRFSGLQFPNYSSELNVNALELDDSALYLCASSLGGTGGETQYFGPGTRLLVL.

For the CDR3, the DNA is TGCGCCAGCAGCCCTCTCCGGACAGGGGGCTACGAGCAGTACTTC. As protein: CASSPLRTGGYEQYF. The chain links TRBV5-1 to TRBJ2-7; 10 bases match TRBD1. The CDR3 length is 15 residues. CDR1 and CDR2 from the germline V gene are SGHRS and YFSETQ. V lost 4 bases, J lost 3 bases, and 7 bases stayed unmatched.

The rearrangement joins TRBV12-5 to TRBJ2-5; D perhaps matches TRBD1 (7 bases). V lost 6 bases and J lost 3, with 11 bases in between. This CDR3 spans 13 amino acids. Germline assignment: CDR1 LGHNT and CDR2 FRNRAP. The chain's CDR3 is CASGRRGEETQYF. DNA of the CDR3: TGTGCTAGTGGACGCAGGGGGGAAGAGACCCAGTACTTC.

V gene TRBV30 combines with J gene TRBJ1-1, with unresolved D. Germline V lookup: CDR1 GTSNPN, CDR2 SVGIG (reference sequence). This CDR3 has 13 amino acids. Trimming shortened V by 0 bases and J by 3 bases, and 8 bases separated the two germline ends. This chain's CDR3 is CAWSVQIDTEAFF. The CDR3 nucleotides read TGTGCCTGGAGTGTACAGATAGACACTGAAGCTTTCTTT.

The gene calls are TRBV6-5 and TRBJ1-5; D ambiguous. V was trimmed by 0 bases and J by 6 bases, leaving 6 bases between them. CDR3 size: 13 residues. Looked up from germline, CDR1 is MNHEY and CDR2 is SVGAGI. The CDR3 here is CASSYSILQPQHF. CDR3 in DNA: TGTGCCAGCAGTTACTCGATACTTCAGCCCCAGCATTTT.

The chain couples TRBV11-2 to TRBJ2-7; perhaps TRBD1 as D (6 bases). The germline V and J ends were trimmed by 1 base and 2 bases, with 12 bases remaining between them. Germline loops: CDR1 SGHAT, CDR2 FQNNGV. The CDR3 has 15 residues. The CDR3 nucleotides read TGTGCCAGCAGCTTAGCCGGGACAACTCCCTACGAGCAGTACTTC. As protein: CASSLAGTTPYEQYF.

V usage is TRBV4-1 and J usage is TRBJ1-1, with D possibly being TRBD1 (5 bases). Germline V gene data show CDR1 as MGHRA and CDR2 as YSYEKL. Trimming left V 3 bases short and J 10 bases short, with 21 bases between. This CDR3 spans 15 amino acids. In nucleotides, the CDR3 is TGCGCCAGCAGCCACGAACTTAGAACGGGGGATGGAGCTTTCTTT. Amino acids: CASSHELRTGDGAFF.

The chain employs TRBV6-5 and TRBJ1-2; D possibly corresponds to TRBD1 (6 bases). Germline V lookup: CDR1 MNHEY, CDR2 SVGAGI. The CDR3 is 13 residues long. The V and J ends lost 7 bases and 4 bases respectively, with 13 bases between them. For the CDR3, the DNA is TGTGCCAGCAAGACTGGGACATCCTATGGCTACACCTTC. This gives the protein CASKTGTSYGYTF.

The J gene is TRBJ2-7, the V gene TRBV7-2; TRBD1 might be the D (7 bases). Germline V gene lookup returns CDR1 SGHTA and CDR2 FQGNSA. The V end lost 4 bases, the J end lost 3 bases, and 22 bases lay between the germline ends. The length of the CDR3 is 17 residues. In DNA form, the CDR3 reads TGTGCCAGCAGCTCCTACCTAGGGGGCGAGGGGGGCTACGAGCAGTACTTC. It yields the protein CASSSYLGGEGGYEQYF.

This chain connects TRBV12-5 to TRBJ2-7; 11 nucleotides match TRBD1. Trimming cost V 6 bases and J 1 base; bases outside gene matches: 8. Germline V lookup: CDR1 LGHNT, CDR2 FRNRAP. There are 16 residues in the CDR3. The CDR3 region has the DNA TGTGCTAGTGGCCTCCGGACAGGGGGCGAATCCTACGAGCAGTACTTC. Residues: CASGLRTGGESYEQYF.

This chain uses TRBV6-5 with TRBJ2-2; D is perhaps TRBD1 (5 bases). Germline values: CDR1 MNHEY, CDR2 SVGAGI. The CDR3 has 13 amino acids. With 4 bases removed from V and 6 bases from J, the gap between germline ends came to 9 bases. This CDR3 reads CASSSPTAGELFF. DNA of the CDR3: TGTGCCAGCAGTTCTCCGACAGCCGGGGAGCTGTTTTTT.

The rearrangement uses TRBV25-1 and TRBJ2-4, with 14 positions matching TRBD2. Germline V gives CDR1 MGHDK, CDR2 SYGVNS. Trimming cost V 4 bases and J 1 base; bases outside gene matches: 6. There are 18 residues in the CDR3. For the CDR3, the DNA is TGTGCCAGCAGTGGGGGACTAGCGGGGGACCCCGCCAAAAACATTCAGTACTTC. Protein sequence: CASSGGLAGDPAKNIQYF.

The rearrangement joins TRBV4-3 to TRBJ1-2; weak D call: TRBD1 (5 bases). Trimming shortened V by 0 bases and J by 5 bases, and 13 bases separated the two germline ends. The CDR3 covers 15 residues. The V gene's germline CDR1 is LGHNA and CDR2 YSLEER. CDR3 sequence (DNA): TGCGCCAGCAGCCAAGACAGGGTGGCACCTTATGGCTACACCTTC. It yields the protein CASSQDRVAPYGYTF.

The CDR3 coding sequence is TGTGCCATCAGTGGTGACAGAAACGAGCAGTACTTC. It is translated as CAISGDRNEQYF. The chain employs TRBV10-3 and TRBJ2-7; D possibly corresponds to TRBD1 (5 bases). The germline V gene encodes CDR1 ENHRY and CDR2 SYGVKD. The V gene lost 4 bases and the J gene lost 5 bases, with 9 bases spanning the gap. This CDR3 is built from 12 residues.

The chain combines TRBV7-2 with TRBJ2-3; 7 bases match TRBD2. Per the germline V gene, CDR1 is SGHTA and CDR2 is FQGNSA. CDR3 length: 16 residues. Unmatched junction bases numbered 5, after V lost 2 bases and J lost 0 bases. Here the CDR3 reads CASSLLSGASTDTQYF. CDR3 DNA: TGTGCCAGCAGCTTACTAAGCGGGGCTAGCACAGATACGCAGTATTTT.

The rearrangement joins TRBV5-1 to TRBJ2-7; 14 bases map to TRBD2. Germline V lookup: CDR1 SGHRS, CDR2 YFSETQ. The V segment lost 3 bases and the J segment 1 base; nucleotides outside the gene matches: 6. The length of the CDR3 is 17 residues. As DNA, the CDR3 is TGCGCCAGCAGCTCGGGGACTAGCGGGGGCCCTTCCTACGAGCAGTACTTC. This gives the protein CASSSGTSGGPSYEQYF.